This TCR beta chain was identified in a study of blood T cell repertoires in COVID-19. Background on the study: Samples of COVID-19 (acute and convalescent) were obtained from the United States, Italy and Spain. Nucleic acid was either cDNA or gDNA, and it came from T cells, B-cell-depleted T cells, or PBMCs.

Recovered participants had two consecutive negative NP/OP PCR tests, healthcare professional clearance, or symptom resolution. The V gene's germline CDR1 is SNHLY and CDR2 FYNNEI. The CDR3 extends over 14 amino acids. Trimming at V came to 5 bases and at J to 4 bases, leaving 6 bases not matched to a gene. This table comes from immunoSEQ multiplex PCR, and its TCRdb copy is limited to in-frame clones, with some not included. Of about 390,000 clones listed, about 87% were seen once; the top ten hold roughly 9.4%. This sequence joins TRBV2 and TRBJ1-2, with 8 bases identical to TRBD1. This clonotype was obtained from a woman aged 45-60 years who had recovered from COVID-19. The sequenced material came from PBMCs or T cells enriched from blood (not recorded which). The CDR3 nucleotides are TGTGCCAGCAGTTGGCCGGACAGGGCCTATGGCTACACCTTC. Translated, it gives CASSWPDRAYGYTF.